The next 14 T cell receptor beta chains were all read from a single sample in a study of blood T cell repertoires in COVID-19. Assay: immunoSEQ multiplex PCR; the TCRdb copy retains only in-frame clones and omits some. Here the sample spans about 88,000 clones, about 90% being singletons. Sequenced material: peripheral blood. The receptors come from a male donor with acute or convalescent COVID-19.

The chain combines TRBV6-5 with TRBJ2-1, with a tentative D call TRBD1 (6 bases). CDR1 MNHEY and CDR2 SVGAGI come from the germline V gene. Between the trimmed V and J ends, which lost 6 bases and 2 bases, there was a span of 14 bases. The CDR3 is made up of 15 amino acids. The DNA for the CDR3 is TGTGCCAGCAGCCAAACCGGACAGCCCTACAATGAGCAGTTCTTC. Protein: CASSQTGQPYNEQFF.

The chain uses TRBV5-5 and TRBJ1-6; D may be TRBD1 (6 bases). The germline V gene has CDR1 SGHKS and CDR2 YYEKEE (reference sequence). V dropped 0 bases and J dropped 9 bases, with 13 bases sitting between them. CDR3 length equals 15 residues. The CDR3 protein is CASSLDRDNSSPLHF. The CDR3 region has the DNA TGTGCCAGCAGCTTGGACAGGGATAATAGTTCACCCCTCCACTTT.

This chain links TRBV27 with TRBJ1-2; 10 bases agree with TRBD1. The CDR3 consists of 16 residues. CDR1 is MNHEY and CDR2 is SMNVEV in the germline V gene (reference sequence). V lost 0 bases to trimming and J lost 2 bases; unmatched junction nucleotides: 3. CDR3 sequence (DNA): TGTGCCAGCAGTTTATCGACAGGGGGCAACAACTATGGCTACACCTTC. Encoded protein: CASSLSTGGNNYGYTF.

In its sample, this clone was seen once. The V gene is TRBV2, the J gene TRBJ2-7, with unresolved D. The CDR3 consists of 11 residues. From germline, CDR1 is SNHLY and CDR2 FYNNEI. The V gene lost 6 bases and the J gene lost 5 bases, with 8 bases spanning the gap. The CDR3 reads CASSPRDEQYF. Written as DNA, the CDR3 is TGTGCCAGCAGCCCTCGGGACGAGCAGTACTTC.

The gene calls are TRBV12-5 and TRBJ2-3; D perhaps matches TRBD1 (5 bases). Trimming stripped 1 base from V and 0 bases from J, with 8 bases between. The germline gives CDR1 LGHNT, CDR2 FRNRAP. The CDR3 covers 15 residues. The CDR3 sequence: CASGLGTLSTDTQYF. DNA of the CDR3: TGTGCTAGTGGTTTGGGGACACTTAGCACAGATACGCAGTATTTT.

The gene calls are TRBV6-1 and TRBJ1-4; D possibly corresponds to TRBD1 (6 bases). The CDR3 runs to 16 residues. The V end lost 3 bases, the J end lost 0 bases, and 11 bases lay between the germline ends. In germline, CDR1 is MNHNS, CDR2 SASEGT. As DNA, the CDR3 is TGTGCCAGCAGTGAGAGGCAGGGGTCAACTAATGAAAAACTGTTTTTT. Translated: CASSERQGSTNEKLFF.

The CDR3 sequence is CASSLSQGHTEAFF. The CDR3 coding sequence is TGTGCCAGCTCACTCTCACAGGGTCACACTGAAGCTTTCTTT. The V and J genes are TRBV18 and TRBJ1-1; a possible D gene is TRBD1 (6 bases). From germline, CDR1 is KGHSH and CDR2 LQKENI. With 4 bases removed from V and 3 bases from J, the gap between germline ends came to 12 bases. The CDR3 runs 14 residues.

V and J are TRBV11-2 and TRBJ2-3; 7 positions match TRBD2. CDR1 and CDR2 (germline): SGHAT, FQNNGV. The V gene end was trimmed by 1 base and the J gene end by 0 bases; junction bases not matched to a gene: 4. This CDR3 is 16 amino acids long. CDR3 sequence reads: CASSLVGGSSTDTQYF. CDR3 nucleotide sequence: TGTGCCAGCAGCTTAGTGGGGGGGTCTAGCACAGATACGCAGTATTTT.

V is TRBV6-1 and J is TRBJ1-2, with 8 bases that match TRBD1. The V gene's germline CDR1 is MNHNS and CDR2 SASEGT. The CDR3 runs to 13 residues. V trimming: 3 bases; J trimming: 5 bases; junction bases outside the gene matches: 2. Here the CDR3 reads CASSDDRGYGYTF. DNA of the CDR3: TGTGCCAGCAGTGACGACAGGGGATATGGCTACACCTTC.

The chain joins TRBV6-5 to TRBJ2-7; D might be TRBD1 (8 bases). CDR3 length: 15 residues. The V gene's germline CDR1 is MNHEY and CDR2 SVGAGI. V lost 2 bases, J lost 4 bases, and 15 bases lay in between. CDR3 in amino acids: CASSYSGTGRYEQYF. CDR3 sequence (DNA): TGTGCCAGCAGTTACAGCGGGACAGGAAGGTACGAGCAGTACTTC.

This chain connects TRBV10-3 to TRBJ1-1; D unresolved. The CDR3 is 13 amino acids. V lost 3 bases to trimming and J lost 2 bases, with 7 bases between them. Germline CDR1 and CDR2: ENHRY and SYGVKD. The CDR3 nucleotides are TGTGCCATCAGTGACCAGGAAAACACTGAAGCTTTCTTT. This sequence encodes CAISDQENTEAFF.

The rearrangement joins TRBV28 to TRBJ1-2; 7 bases fit TRBD1. The CDR3 has 14 amino acids. CDR1 and CDR2 from the germline V gene are MDHEN and SYDVKM. V trimming: 2 bases; J trimming: 2 bases; junction bases outside the gene matches: 2. The CDR3 loop reads CASSLATGNYGYTF. DNA for the CDR3: TGTGCCAGCAGTTTAGCGACAGGGAACTATGGCTACACCTTC.

The chain recombines TRBV19 with TRBJ1-4; 8 bases are shared with TRBD1. Germline values: CDR1 LNHDA, CDR2 SQIVND (reference sequence). With 7 bases clipped from V and 6 bases from J, the junction kept 13 bases outside the gene matches. The CDR3 totals 16 residues. This CDR3 reads CASTGTGLGEDEKLFF. Written as DNA, the CDR3 is TGTGCCAGTACGGGGACAGGATTGGGGGAGGATGAAAAACTGTTTTTT.

V gene TRBV6-5 combines with J gene TRBJ2-2; 10 bases match TRBD2. The trim removed 5 bases at V and 6 bases at J, leaving 6 bases unmatched. CDR3 length equals 15 residues. Germline-derived CDR1 and CDR2 are MNHEY and SVGAGI. This chain's CDR3 is CASSPKSGGAGELFF. Written as DNA, the CDR3 is TGTGCCAGCAGTCCAAAGAGCGGGGGGGCCGGGGAGCTGTTTTTT.